This passage covers 9 T cell receptor beta chains from one sample sequenced in a study of human T cells and chemical hapten exposure. Each CDR3 protein is one row after TCRdb ran MiXCR on the RACE reads. The sample carries some 88,000 distinct CDR3 sequences, roughly 9.6% recorded once. Described time point: patch test 2, 6 weeks after DPC sensitization. The treatment is: therapeutic diphenylcyclopropenone sensitization with weekly scalp DPC. Sequencing used whole blood, obtained in connection with sensitization to the hapten diphenylcyclopropenone (DPC). Receptors were obtained from a man in his forties with alopecia areata. Some clones in this sample may be carry-over from other donors' samples.

The rearrangement joins TRBV28 to TRBJ2-5, with 12 bases that match TRBD2. V lost 5 bases to trimming and J lost 3 bases; unmatched junction nucleotides: 10. The CDR3 runs to 17 residues. The germline V gene encodes CDR1 MDHEN and CDR2 SYDVKM. CDR3 sequence (DNA): TGTGCCAGCAGTCTAGAAATGACTAGCGGGAGTAAAGAGACCCAGTACTTC. This gives the protein CASSLEMTSGSKETQYF.

This clonotype was observed many times. CDR3 sequence: CASSRRFKSGANVLTF. The DNA for the CDR3 is TGTGCCAGCAGCAGACGATTTAAATCTGGGGCCAACGTCCTGACTTTC. The chain has TRBV7-2 and TRBJ2-6; no reliable D call. Trimming stripped 5 bases from V and 1 base from J, with 12 bases between. This CDR3 has 16 residues. Germline CDR1 and CDR2: SGHTA and FQGNSA.

The CDR3: CATSPFRGGYGYTF. CDR3 nucleotide sequence: TGTGCCACCAGCCCATTCAGGGGCGGTTATGGCTACACCTTC. The chain carries TRBV15 and TRBJ1-2, with D maybe TRBD1 (6 bases). CDR3 length: 14 amino acids. Trimming stripped 5 bases from V and 5 bases from J, with 15 bases between. The V gene's germline CDR1 is LNHNV and CDR2 YYDKDF (reference sequence). Looking up the rest from reference TRBV15 and TRBJ1-2 gives the full variable domain: DAMVIQNPRYQVTQFGKPVTLSCSQTLNHNVMYWYQQKSSQAPKLLFHYYDKDFNNEADTPDNFQSRRPNTSFCFLDIRSPGLGDTAMYLCATSPFRGGYGYTFGSGTRLTVV.

Only a few counts were recorded for this clonotype. This chain joins TRBV5-1 and TRBJ2-5; 16 nucleotides match TRBD2. This CDR3 has 19 amino acids. Germline CDR1 and CDR2: SGHRS and YFSETQ. The trim removed 1 base at V and 6 bases at J, leaving 12 bases unmatched. The CDR3 DNA is TGCGCCAGCAGCTTGATTGGGACTAGCGGGAGGGCCAACCCCAAGACCCAGTACTTC. Residues: CASSLIGTSGRANPKTQYF.

V is TRBV25-1 and J is TRBJ2-2, with 10 bases identical to TRBD1. This CDR3 spans 18 amino acids. Germline CDR1 and CDR2: MGHDK and SYGVNS. With 2 bases clipped from V and 0 bases from J, the junction kept 6 bases outside the gene matches. The CDR3 loop reads CASSEVTGQGANTGELFF. DNA for the CDR3: TGTGCCAGCAGTGAAGTTACCGGACAGGGGGCGAACACCGGGGAGCTGTTTTTT.

This chain connects TRBV24-1 to TRBJ2-3; D perhaps matches TRBD1 (6 bases). The germline V gene encodes CDR1 KGHDR and CDR2 SFDVKD. The CDR3 is 15 residues long. V dropped 3 bases and J dropped 2 bases, with 11 bases sitting between them. CDR3 region: CATSDPQGLTDTQYF. CDR3 nucleotides: TGTGCCACCAGTGATCCCCAGGGGCTCACAGATACGCAGTATTTT.

The chain recombines TRBV12-3 or TRBV12-4 with TRBJ2-1; perhaps TRBD1 as D (5 bases). V lost 4 bases, J lost 5 bases, and 9 bases lay in between. The CDR3 sequence is 13 residues long. CDR3: CASSYKGDNEQFF. DNA of the CDR3: TGTGCCAGCAGTTATAAAGGGGACAATGAGCAGTTCTTC.

The V call is TRBV12-3 or TRBV12-4, the J call TRBJ2-6, with TRBD2 identical over 7 bases. V lost 5 bases and J lost 0; bases outside the gene matches: 7. The CDR3 contains 17 residues. The CDR3 spells CASSGRGRPSGANVLTF. Here the CDR3 DNA reads TGTGCCAGCAGTGGGAGGGGCAGGCCCTCTGGGGCCAACGTCCTGACTTTC.

This rearrangement joins TRBV20-1 to TRBJ2-1, with D perhaps matching TRBD1 or TRBD2 (5 bases each). The CDR3 runs to 14 residues. Germline CDR1 DFQATT, CDR2 SNEGSKA (reference sequence). V was trimmed by 6 bases and J by 5 bases, leaving 17 bases between them. This CDR3 reads CSAYPGTIDNEQFF. The CDR3 DNA reads TGCAGTGCCTACCCTGGGACCATAGACAATGAGCAGTTCTTC.